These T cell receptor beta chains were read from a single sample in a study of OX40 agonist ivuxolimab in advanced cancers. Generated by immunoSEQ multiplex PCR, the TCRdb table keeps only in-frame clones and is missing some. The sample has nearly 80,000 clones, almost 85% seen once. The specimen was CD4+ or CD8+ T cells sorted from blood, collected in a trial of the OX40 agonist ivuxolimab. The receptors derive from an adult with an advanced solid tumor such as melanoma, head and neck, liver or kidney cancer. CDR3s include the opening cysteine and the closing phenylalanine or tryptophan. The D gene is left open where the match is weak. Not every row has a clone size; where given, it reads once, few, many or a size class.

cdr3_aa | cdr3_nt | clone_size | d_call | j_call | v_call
CASSLRVEGSPLHF | TGTGCCAGCAGCCTCCGAGTGGAGGGGTCACCCCTCCACTTT | - | - | TRBJ1-6 | TRBV9
CASSKPAFNSPLHF | TGTGCCAGCAGCAAACCGGCCTTTAATTCACCCCTCCACTTT | few | - | TRBJ1-6 | TRBV21-1
CASSFYQINRNYGYTF | TGTGCCAGCAGCTTCTATCAAATTAATCGGAACTATGGCTACACCTTC | - | - | TRBJ1-2 | TRBV7-2
CAWRVKGLVLDTQYF | TGTGCCTGGAGGGTCAAGGGACTAGTCCTAGATACGCAGTATTTT | once | TRBD2 | TRBJ2-3 | TRBV30
CASSDSGSSYEQYF | TGTGCCAGCAGCGATAGCGGGAGCTCCTACGAGCAGTACTTC | few | TRBD2 | TRBJ2-7 | TRBV7-9
CAWQGPSSSYEQYF | TGTGCCTGGCAGGGGCCCTCTAGCTCCTACGAGCAGTACTTC | - | - | TRBJ2-7 | TRBV30
CSITQGANEKLFF | TGCAGCATAACCCAGGGGGCTAATGAAAAACTGTTTTTT | - | TRBD1 | TRBJ1-4 | TRBV29-1
CASSLTNTEAFF | TGTGCCAGCAGCTTAACTAACACTGAAGCTTTCTTT | - | - | TRBJ1-1 | TRBV7-8
CASSPPGTSGIRQYF | TGTGCCAGCAGCCCTCCCGGGACTAGCGGGATTAGGCAGTACTTC | few | - | TRBJ2-7 | TRBV21-1
CASSTQGQGGLGSGNTIYF | TGCGCCAGCAGCACCCAGGGACAGGGGGGCCTAGGCTCTGGAAACACCATATATTTT | - | TRBD1 | TRBJ1-3 | TRBV5-1
CASSFLANYGYTF | TGTGCCAGCAGTTTTCTGGCCAACTATGGCTACACCTTC | - | - | TRBJ1-2 | TRBV28
CASSLPTGRGVNEQYF | TGTGCCAGCAGCCTACCCACCGGCAGGGGGGTAAACGAGCAGTACTTC | - | - | TRBJ2-7 | TRBV5-4
CASTHRGSQETQYF | TGTGCCAGCACCCACAGGGGTTCTCAAGAGACCCAGTACTTC | - | TRBD1 | TRBJ2-5 | TRBV6-6
CASSLVKRGDGNQPQHF | TGTGCCAGCAGCTTGGTAAAACGGGGGGACGGCAATCAGCCCCAGCATTTT | - | - | TRBJ1-5 | TRBV5-8
CSVERLVGYEQYF | TGCAGCGTTGAAAGACTAGTTGGGTACGAGCAGTACTTC | - | - | TRBJ2-7 | TRBV29-1
CASSGEGIGSPLHF | TGTGCCAGCAGTGGGGAAGGAATAGGTTCACCCCTCCACTTT | - | - | TRBJ1-6 | TRBV6-1
CASSLIFGAGENSPLHF | TGTGCCAGCAGCTTAATCTTCGGGGCAGGGGAAAATTCACCCCTCCACTTT | - | - | TRBJ1-6 | TRBV7-2